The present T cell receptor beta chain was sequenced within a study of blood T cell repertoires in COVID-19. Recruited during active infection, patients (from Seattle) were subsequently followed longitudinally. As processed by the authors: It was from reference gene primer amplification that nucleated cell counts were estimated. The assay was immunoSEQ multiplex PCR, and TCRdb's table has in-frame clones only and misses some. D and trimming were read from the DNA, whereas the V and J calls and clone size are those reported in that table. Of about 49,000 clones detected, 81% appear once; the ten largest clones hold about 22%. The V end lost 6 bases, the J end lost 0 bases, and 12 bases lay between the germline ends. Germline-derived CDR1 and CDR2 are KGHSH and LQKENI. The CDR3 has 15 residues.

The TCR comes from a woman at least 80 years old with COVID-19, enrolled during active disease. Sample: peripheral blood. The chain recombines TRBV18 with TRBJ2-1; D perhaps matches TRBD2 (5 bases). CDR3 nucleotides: TGTGCCAGCTCTCTCGAGGAGGTCTCCTACAATGAGCAGTTCTTC. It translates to CASSLEEVSYNEQFF.